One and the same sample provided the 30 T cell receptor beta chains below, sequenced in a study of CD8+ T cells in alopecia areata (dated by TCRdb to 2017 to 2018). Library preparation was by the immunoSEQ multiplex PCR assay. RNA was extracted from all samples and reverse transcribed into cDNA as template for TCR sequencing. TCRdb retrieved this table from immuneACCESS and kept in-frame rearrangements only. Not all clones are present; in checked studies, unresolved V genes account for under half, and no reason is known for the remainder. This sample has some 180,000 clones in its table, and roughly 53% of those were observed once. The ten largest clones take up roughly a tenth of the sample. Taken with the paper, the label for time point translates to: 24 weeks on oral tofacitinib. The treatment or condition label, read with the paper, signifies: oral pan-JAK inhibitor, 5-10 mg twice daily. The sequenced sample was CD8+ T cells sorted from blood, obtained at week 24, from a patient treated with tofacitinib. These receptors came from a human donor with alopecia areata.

The CDR3 here is CAWGEGTGELFF. The CDR3 DNA is TGTGCCTGGGGGGAGGGCACCGGGGAGCTGTTTTTT. This chain links TRBV30 with TRBJ2-2; TRBD2 matches 7 bases. Germline-derived CDR1 and CDR2 are GTSNPN and SVGIG (reference sequence). The CDR3 runs to 12 residues. V lost 5 bases and J lost 4; bases outside the gene matches: 1. Full variable domain (outside the CDR3, taken from reference TRBV30 and TRBJ2-2): SQTIHQWPATLVQPVGSPLSLECTVEGTSNPNLYWYRQAAGRGLQLLFYSVGIGQISSEVPQNLSASRPQDRQFILSSKKLLLSDSGFYLCAWGEGTGELFFGEGSRLTVL.

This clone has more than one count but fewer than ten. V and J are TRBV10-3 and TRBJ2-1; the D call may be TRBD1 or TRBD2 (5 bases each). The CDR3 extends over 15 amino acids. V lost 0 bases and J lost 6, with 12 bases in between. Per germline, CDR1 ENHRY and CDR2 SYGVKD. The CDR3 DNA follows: TGTGCCATCAGTGAGTCCGTCCAGGGACCCAATGAGCAGTTCTTC. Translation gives CAISESVQGPNEQFF.

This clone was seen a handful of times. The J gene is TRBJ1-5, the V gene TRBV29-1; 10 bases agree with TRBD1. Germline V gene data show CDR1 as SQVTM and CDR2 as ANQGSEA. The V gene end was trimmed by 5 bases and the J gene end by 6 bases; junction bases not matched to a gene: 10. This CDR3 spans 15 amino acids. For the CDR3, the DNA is TGCAGCGTTCTCGACGGTGGGACAGGGGTTCAGCCCCAGCATTTT. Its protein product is CSVLDGGTGVQPQHF.

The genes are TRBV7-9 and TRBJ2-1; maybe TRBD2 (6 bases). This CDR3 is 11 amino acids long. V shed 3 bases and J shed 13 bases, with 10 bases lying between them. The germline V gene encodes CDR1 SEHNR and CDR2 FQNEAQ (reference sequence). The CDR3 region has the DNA TGTGCCAGCAGCTTCTCTAGCGAACAGTTCTTC. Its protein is CASSFSSEQFF.

The DNA for the CDR3 is TGTGCCAGCAGCTCGAACCGGGACAGGGGAGAGACCCAGTACTTC. This gives the protein CASSSNRDRGETQYF. This sequence joins TRBV5-6 and TRBJ2-5; 10 nucleotides match TRBD1. Germline CDR1 and CDR2: SGHDT and YYEEEE. The CDR3 is 15 amino acids. With 3 bases clipped from V and 4 bases from J, the junction kept 6 bases outside the gene matches.

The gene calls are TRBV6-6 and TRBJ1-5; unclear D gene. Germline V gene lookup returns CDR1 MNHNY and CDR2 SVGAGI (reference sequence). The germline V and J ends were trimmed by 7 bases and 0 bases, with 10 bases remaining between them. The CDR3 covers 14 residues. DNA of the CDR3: TGTGCCAGCACCAACGGGTATAGCAATCAGCCCCAGCATTTT. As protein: CASTNGYSNQPQHF.

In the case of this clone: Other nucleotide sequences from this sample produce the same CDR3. CDR3 in DNA: TGTGCCAGCGGAGAGAACTATGGCTACACCTTC. Protein sequence: CASGENYGYTF. The chain employs TRBV27 and TRBJ1-2, with unresolved D. V was cut by 8 bases and J by 2 bases, with 6 bases left in between. Germline loops: CDR1 MNHEY, CDR2 SMNVEV (reference sequence). This CDR3 has 11 residues.

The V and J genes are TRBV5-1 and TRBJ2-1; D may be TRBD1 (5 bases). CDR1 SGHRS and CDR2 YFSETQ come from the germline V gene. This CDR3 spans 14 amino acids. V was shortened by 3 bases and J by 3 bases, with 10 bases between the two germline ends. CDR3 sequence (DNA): TGCGCCAGCAGCTCACTACAGGACTACAATGAGCAGTTCTTC. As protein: CASSSLQDYNEQFF.

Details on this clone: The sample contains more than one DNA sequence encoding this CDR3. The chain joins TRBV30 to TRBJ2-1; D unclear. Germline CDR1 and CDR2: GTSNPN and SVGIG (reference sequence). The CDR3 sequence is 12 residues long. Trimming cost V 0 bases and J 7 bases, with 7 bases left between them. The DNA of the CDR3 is TGTGCCTGGAGTGTAGTGAGGAATGAGCAGTTCTTC. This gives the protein CAWSVVRNEQFF.

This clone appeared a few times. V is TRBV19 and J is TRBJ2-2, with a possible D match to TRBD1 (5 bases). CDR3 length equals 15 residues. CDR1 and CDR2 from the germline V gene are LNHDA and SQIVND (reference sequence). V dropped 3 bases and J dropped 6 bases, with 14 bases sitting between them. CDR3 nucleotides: TGTGCCAGTAGTATTACCCCAGGGATTGCCGGGGAGCTGTTTTTT. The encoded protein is CASSITPGIAGELFF.

The CDR3 DNA follows: TGTGCCAGCAGTTGGGACAGGGGCTACGAGCAGTACTTC. Translating gives CASSWDRGYEQYF. The chain combines TRBV6-6 with TRBJ2-7; TRBD1 aligns across 10 bases. The junction had 0 bases not matched to a gene; V was cut back by 4 bases and J by 3 bases. CDR1 is MNHNY and CDR2 is SVGAGI in the germline V gene (reference sequence). This CDR3 comprises 13 residues.

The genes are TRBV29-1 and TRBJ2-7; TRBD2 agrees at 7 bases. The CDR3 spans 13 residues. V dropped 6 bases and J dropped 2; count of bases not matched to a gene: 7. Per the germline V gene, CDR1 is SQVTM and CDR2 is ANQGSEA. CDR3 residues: CSVGGGSTYEQYF. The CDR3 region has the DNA TGCAGCGTGGGGGGAGGGAGTACCTACGAGCAGTACTTC.

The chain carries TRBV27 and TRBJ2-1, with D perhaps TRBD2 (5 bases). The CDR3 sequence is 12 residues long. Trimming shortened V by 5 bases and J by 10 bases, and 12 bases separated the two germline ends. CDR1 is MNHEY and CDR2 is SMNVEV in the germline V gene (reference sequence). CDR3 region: CASSAGLGEQFF. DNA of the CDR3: TGTGCCAGCAGTGCCGGACTGGGGGAGCAGTTCTTC.

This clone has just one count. Here the CDR3 DNA reads TGTGCCAGCAGCCGTTTGGGACAGCCGGAAGCTTTCTTT. This gives the protein CASSRLGQPEAFF. J is TRBJ1-1 and V is TRBV14; TRBD1 aligns across 7 bases. CDR3 length: 13 residues. J was trimmed by 8 bases and V by 4 bases; bases with no gene match: 7. Germline CDR1 SGHDN, CDR2 FVKESK.

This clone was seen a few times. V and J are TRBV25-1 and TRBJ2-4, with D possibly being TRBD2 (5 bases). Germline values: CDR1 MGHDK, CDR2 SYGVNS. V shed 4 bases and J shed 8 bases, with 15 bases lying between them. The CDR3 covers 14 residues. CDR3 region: CASSADENGDIQYF. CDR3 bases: TGTGCCAGCAGTGCGGACGAGAACGGGGACATTCAGTACTTC.

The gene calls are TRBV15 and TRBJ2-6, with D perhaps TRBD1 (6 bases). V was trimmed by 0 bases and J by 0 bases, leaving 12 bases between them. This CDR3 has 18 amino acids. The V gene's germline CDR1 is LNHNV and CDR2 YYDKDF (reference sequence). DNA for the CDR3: TGTGCCACCAGCAGAGACAGGGGACCCTACTCTGGGGCCAACGTCCTGACTTTC. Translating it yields CATSRDRGPYSGANVLTF.

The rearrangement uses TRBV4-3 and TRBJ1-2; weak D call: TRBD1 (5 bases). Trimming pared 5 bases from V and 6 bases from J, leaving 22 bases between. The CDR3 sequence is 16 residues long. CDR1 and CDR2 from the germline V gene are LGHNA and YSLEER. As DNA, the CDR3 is TGCGCCAGCAGCTTGCACCTTGGGGGGAGGGCGGATGGCTACACCTTC. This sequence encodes CASSLHLGGRADGYTF.

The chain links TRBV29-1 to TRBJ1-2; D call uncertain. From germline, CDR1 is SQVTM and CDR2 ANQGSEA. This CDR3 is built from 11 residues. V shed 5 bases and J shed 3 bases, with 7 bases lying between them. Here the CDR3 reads CSVSKDYGYTF. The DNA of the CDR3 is TGCAGCGTTTCTAAGGACTATGGCTACACCTTC.

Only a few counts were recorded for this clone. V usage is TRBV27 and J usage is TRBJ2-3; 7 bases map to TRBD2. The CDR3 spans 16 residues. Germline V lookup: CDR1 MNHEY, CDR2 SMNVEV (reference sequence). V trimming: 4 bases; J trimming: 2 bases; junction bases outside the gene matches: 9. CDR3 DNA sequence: TGTGCCAGCAGTTCCTCGGCGGGGGAATTCACAGATACGCAGTATTTT. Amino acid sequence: CASSSSAGEFTDTQYF.

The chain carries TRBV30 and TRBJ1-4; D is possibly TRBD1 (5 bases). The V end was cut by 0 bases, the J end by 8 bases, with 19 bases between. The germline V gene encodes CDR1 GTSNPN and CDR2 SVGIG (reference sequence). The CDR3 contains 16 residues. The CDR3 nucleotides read TGTGCCTGGAGTGTTGGGGTGAGTCAGGGCGAAGAAAAACTGTTTTTT. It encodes CAWSVGVSQGEEKLFF. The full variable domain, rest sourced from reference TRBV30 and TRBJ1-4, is SQTIHQWPATLVQPVGSPLSLECTVEGTSNPNLYWYRQAAGRGLQLLFYSVGIGQISSEVPQNLSASRPQDRQFILSSKKLLLSDSGFYLCAWSVGVSQGEEKLFFGSGTQLSVL.

The CDR3: CSVEYIGGYGYTF. The CDR3 DNA is TGCAGCGTTGAGTATATAGGGGGATATGGCTACACCTTC. This sequence joins TRBV29-1 and TRBJ1-2, with D perhaps TRBD1 (6 bases). V was clipped by 3 bases and J by 5 bases, with 13 bases between them. The CDR3 consists of 13 residues. Looked up from germline, CDR1 is SQVTM and CDR2 is ANQGSEA.

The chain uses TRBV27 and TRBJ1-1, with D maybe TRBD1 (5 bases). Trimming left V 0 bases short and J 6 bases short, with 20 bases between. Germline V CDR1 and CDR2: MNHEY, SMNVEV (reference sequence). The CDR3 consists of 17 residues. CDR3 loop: CASSLSVGDGPGPEAFF. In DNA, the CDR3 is TGTGCCAGCAGTTTATCGGTGGGGGACGGGCCAGGCCCTGAAGCTTTCTTT.

The CDR3 region has the DNA TGTGCCAGCAGCTTCCCCCGGGAGCAAGAGACCCAGTACTTC. The encoded protein is CASSFPREQETQYF. This chain joins TRBV11-2 and TRBJ2-5, with TRBD2 as a possible D gene (6 bases). Germline CDR1 and CDR2: SGHAT and FQNNGV. Trimming cost V 3 bases and J 2 bases, with 10 bases left between them. The CDR3 covers 14 residues.

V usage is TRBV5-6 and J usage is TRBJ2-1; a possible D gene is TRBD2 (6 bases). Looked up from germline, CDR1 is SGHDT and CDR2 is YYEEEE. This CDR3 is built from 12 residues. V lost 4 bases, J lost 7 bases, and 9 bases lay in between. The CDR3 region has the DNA TGTGCCAGCAGCCACCTAGCGAATGAGCAGTTCTTC. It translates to CASSHLANEQFF.

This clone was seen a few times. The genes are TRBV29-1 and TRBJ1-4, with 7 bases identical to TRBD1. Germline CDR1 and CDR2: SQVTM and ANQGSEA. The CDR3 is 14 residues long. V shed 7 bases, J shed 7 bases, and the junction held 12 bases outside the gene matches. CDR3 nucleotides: TGCAGCGCTGGGCAGGGGGTTTGGCCTGAAAAACTGTTTTTT. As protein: CSAGQGVWPEKLFF.

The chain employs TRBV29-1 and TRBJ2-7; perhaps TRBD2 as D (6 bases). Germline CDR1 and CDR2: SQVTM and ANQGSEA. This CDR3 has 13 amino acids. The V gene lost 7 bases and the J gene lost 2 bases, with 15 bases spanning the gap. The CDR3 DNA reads TGCAGCGCCGAAGGTACGGGGGCCTACGAGCAGTACTTC. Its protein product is CSAEGTGAYEQYF.

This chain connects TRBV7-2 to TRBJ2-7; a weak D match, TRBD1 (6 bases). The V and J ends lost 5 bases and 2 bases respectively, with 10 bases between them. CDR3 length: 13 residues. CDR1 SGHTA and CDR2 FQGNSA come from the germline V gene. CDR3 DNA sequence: TGTGCCAGCAGCCCTCAGGGGACCTACGAGCAGTACTTC. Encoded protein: CASSPQGTYEQYF.

In DNA, the CDR3 is TGTGCCAGCAGTGAATATGTCGGACAGGGAAAAGAGACCCAGTACTTC. Its translation: CASSEYVGQGKETQYF. This rearrangement joins TRBV25-1 to TRBJ2-5; 8 bases are shared with TRBD1. Germline V gene data show CDR1 as MGHDK and CDR2 as SYGVNS. The trim removed 0 bases at V and 3 bases at J, leaving 6 bases unmatched. This CDR3 contains 16 residues.

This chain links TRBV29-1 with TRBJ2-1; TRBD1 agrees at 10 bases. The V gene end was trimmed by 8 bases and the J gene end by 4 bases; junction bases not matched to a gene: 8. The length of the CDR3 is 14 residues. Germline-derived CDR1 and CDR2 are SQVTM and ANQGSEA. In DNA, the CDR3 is TGCAGCACCCGGGGACAGGGGTCATACAATGAGCAGTTCTTC. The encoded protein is CSTRGQGSYNEQFF.

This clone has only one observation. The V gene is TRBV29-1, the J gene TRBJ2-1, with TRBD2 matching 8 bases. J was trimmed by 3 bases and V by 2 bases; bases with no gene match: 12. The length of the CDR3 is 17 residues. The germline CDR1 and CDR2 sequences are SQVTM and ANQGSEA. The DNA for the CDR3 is TGCAGCGTTGAATCGGGAGGCGGGGGGAGTATCTACAATGAGCAGTTCTTC. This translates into CSVESGGGGSIYNEQFF.